This T cell receptor beta chain originates from a study of blood T cell repertoires in COVID-19. V was cut by 0 bases and J by 7 bases, with 14 bases left in between. The germline V gene encodes CDR1 SGHRS and CDR2 YFSETQ. The CDR3 is made up of 16 amino acids. Here immunoSEQ multiplex PCR was the method, and the copy in TCRdb shows in-frame clones only, minus some. This sample has about 180,000 clones, with about 84% found just once. The sequenced sample consisted of peripheral blood. This sequence was found in a person aged 65 to 79 with COVID-19, enrolled during active disease. The chain uses TRBV5-1 and TRBJ1-6; D might be TRBD1 (5 bases). In nucleotides, the CDR3 is TGCGCCAGCAGCTTGGCCGCAGGACATTCGAATTCACCCCTCCACTTT. It yields the protein CASSLAAGHSNSPLHF.